Below are 24 T cell receptor beta chains sequenced from a single sample in a study of blood T cells in healthy people across ages. Primed by a sample-barcoded 5' primer and a J-beta primer mix, a second PCR proceeded for 7 to 11 cycles. MiXCR, applied by TCRdb to the 5' RACE reads, yields one record per CDR3 protein. The repertoire holds 1.5 million to 2 million distinct CDR3 sequences, less than 50% seen once, with around 2.1% in the top ten. What was sequenced was blood. The receptors were gathered from a woman in her forties in good health.

Concerning this clonotype: The junction departs from germline at one end; a sequencing error may be responsible. V gene TRBV7-9 combines with J gene TRBJ1-2; D is uncertain. The CDR3 contains 13 residues. From germline, CDR1 is SEHNR and CDR2 FQNEAQ (reference sequence). CDR3: CASTSRPGYGYIF. The CDR3 DNA follows: TGTGCCAGCACCAGCCGGCCGGGCTATGGCTACATCTTC.

V gene TRBV4-3 combines with J gene TRBJ2-1, with D perhaps TRBD1 (7 bases). Judging by the DNA end, TRBJ2-7 fits better; the J call may be wrong. The germline CDR1 and CDR2 sequences are LGHNA and YSLEER. The CDR3 extends over 16 amino acids. The CDR3: CASSQERRGAYNEQYF. The CDR3 coding sequence is TGCGCCAGCAGCCAAGAGCGCAGGGGGGCCTACAATGAGCAGTACTTC.

J is TRBJ1-2 and V is TRBV20-1; D remains unclear. Germline assignment: CDR1 DFQATT and CDR2 SNEGSKA (reference sequence). This CDR3 spans 11 amino acids. V lost 6 bases, J lost 8 bases, and 13 bases lay in between. CDR3 bases: TGCAGTGCCCCCTTTGGTTCAGGCTACACCTTC. Translation: CSAPFGSGYTF.

The rearrangement uses TRBV20-1 and TRBJ1-2; 9 bases fit TRBD1. The germline V gene encodes CDR1 DFQATT and CDR2 SNEGSKA (reference sequence). The CDR3 loop spans 14 amino acids. Losses at the gene ends were 5 bases for V and 6 bases for J; bases not matched to a gene: 10. The CDR3 sequence is CSALTGGHSNGYTF. Written as DNA, the CDR3 is TGCAGTGCTCTGACAGGGGGGCATAGTAATGGCTACACCTTC.

CDR3 nucleotides: TGCGCCAGCAGCCCCGGGACAGTGGGGCCCAGCTCCTACGAGCAGTACTTC. Its translation: CASSPGTVGPSSYEQYF. The chain couples TRBV5-1 to TRBJ2-7; TRBD1 matches at 7 bases. The CDR3 consists of 17 residues. Germline CDR1 is SGHRS and CDR2 is YFSETQ. J was trimmed by 0 bases and V by 4 bases; bases with no gene match: 13. Full variable domain (outside the CDR3, taken from reference TRBV5-1 and TRBJ2-7): KAGVTQTPRYLIKTRGQQVTLSCSPISGHRSVSWYQQTPGQGLQFLFEYFSETQRNKGNFPGRFSGRQFSNSRSEMNVSTLELGDSALYLCASSPGTVGPSSYEQYFGPGTRLTVT.

This chain joins TRBV19 and TRBJ1-5, with TRBD1 as a possible D gene (5 bases). Germline CDR1 is LNHDA and CDR2 is SQIVND (reference sequence). V was cut by 7 bases and J by 4 bases, with 11 bases left in between. CDR3 size: 13 residues. The DNA of the CDR3 is TGTGCCAGTACCGGGGCGAGGAATCAGCCCCAGCATTTT. This gives the protein CASTGARNQPQHF.

This clonotype was seen a handful of times. V is TRBV7-2 and J is TRBJ2-3; TRBD2 matches at 13 bases. This CDR3 has 16 amino acids. With V trimmed by 5 bases and J by 3 bases, 5 bases remained unmatched. Germline V CDR1 and CDR2: SGHTA, FQGNSA. For the CDR3, the DNA is TGTGCCAGCAGCGAGGGGACTAGCGGGATAACAGATACGCAGTATTTT. Its translation is CASSEGTSGITDTQYF.

This clonotype turned up a few times. This chain connects TRBV6-5 to TRBJ2-3, with 10 bases that match TRBD2. Trimming cost V 0 bases and J 7 bases; bases outside gene matches: 4. The germline gives CDR1 MNHEY, CDR2 SVGAGI. This CDR3 is 15 amino acids long. The CDR3: CASSYSLAGEYTQYF. In DNA form, the CDR3 reads TGTGCCAGCAGTTACTCTCTAGCGGGGGAGTATACGCAGTATTTT.

The chain joins TRBV27 to TRBJ2-7; the match to TRBD1 covers 7 bases. From germline, CDR1 is MNHEY and CDR2 SMNVEV (reference sequence). CDR3 length: 17 amino acids. V shed 5 bases, J shed 6 bases, and the junction held 19 bases outside the gene matches. This CDR3 is CASSLQNRYRGVGEQYF. CDR3 DNA: TGTGCCAGCAGTCTACAAAATAGGTACAGGGGAGTCGGCGAGCAGTACTTC.

This clonotype was seen a few times. CDR3 bases: TGTGCCAGCAGCCCCGACAGGGGGGTCTATGGCTACACCTTC. It encodes CASSPDRGVYGYTF. The chain joins TRBV6-2 or TRBV6-3 to TRBJ1-2; 9 nucleotides match TRBD1. The CDR3 loop spans 14 amino acids. The germline V gene encodes CDR1 MNHEY and CDR2 SVGEGT. Losses at the gene ends were 6 bases for V and 4 bases for J; bases not matched to a gene: 6.

V and J are TRBV6-2 or TRBV6-3 and TRBJ2-3, with 14 bases that match TRBD2. V lost 4 bases to trimming and J lost 5 bases; unmatched junction nucleotides: 8. From germline, CDR1 is MNHEY and CDR2 SVGEGT. The CDR3 runs 17 residues. The CDR3 DNA is TGTGCCAGCAGTTCAAGACTAGCGGGGGGGCCTAGAGATACGCAGTATTTT. This gives the protein CASSSRLAGGPRDTQYF.

The V and J genes are TRBV11-2 and TRBJ1-2, with D perhaps TRBD1 (5 bases). The V end lost 6 bases, the J end lost 4 bases, and 18 bases lay between the germline ends. Germline-derived CDR1 and CDR2 are SGHAT and FQNNGV. The CDR3 runs 15 residues. CDR3 sequence reads: CASSRVGGISYGYTF. The DNA of the CDR3 is TGTGCCAGCAGTCGCGTCGGGGGGATTAGCTATGGCTACACCTTC.

The chain links TRBV29-1 to TRBJ1-2, with 8 bases lining up with TRBD1. The CDR3 contains 14 residues. The germline V gene encodes CDR1 SQVTM and CDR2 ANQGSEA. V dropped 6 bases and J dropped 0; count of bases not matched to a gene: 6. The CDR3 coding sequence is TGCAGCGTCGTCGACAGGGGAGCTAACTATGGCTACACCTTC. It is translated as CSVVDRGANYGYTF.

The chain recombines TRBV28 with TRBJ1-5; TRBD1 agrees at 7 bases. Trimming removed 2 bases from V and 5 bases from J; junction bases left unmatched: 3. This CDR3 has 14 amino acids. Germline CDR1 is MDHEN and CDR2 is SYDVKM. The CDR3 loop reads CASSLQGGHQPQHF. Here the CDR3 DNA reads TGTGCCAGCAGTTTACAGGGGGGCCATCAGCCCCAGCATTTT.

V is TRBV29-1 and J is TRBJ2-7, with D perhaps being TRBD1 or TRBD2 (5 bases each). Germline CDR1 is SQVTM and CDR2 is ANQGSEA. CDR3 size: 13 residues. The germline V and J ends were trimmed by 5 bases and 0 bases, with 11 bases remaining between them. CDR3 sequence reads: CSVRRGNSYEQYF. In DNA form, the CDR3 reads TGCAGCGTTCGCCGGGGCAACTCCTACGAGCAGTACTTC.

This clonotype was picked up one time. This CDR3 reads CASSPMPQTGEQFF. CDR3 DNA: TGTGCCAGCAGTCCAATGCCCCAGACGGGTGAGCAGTTCTTC. This sequence joins TRBV12-3 or TRBV12-4 and TRBJ2-1; D not resolved. The CDR3 is 14 residues long. Trimming removed 5 bases at V and 9 bases at J, with 17 bases between.

This clonotype was counted between two and nine times. V gene TRBV7-9 combines with J gene TRBJ1-5; D possibly corresponds to TRBD1 (6 bases). CDR1 SEHNR and CDR2 FQNEAQ come from the germline V gene (reference sequence). There are 14 residues in the CDR3. V was trimmed by 5 bases and J by 6 bases, leaving 14 bases between them. The DNA for the CDR3 is TGTGCCAGCAGCACACAGGGTCCGGGTCAGCCCCAGCATTTT. It yields the protein CASSTQGPGQPQHF.

This rearrangement joins TRBV7-9 to TRBJ1-2; D remains ambiguous. The CDR3 extends over 15 amino acids. The germline V and J ends were trimmed by 6 bases and 2 bases, with 16 bases remaining between them. Germline lookup yields CDR1 SEHNR and CDR2 FQNEAQ (reference sequence). The CDR3 nucleotides are TGTGCCAGCAGTTACGTAATATCTGCGAACTATGGCTACACCTTC. It yields the protein CASSYVISANYGYTF.

The sample holds many counts of this clonotype. The rearrangement uses TRBV12-3 or TRBV12-4 and TRBJ1-2; TRBD1 matches 7 bases. Trimming removed 6 bases from V and 5 bases from J; junction bases left unmatched: 9. CDR3 length: 14 residues. CDR3 sequence (DNA): TGTGCCAGCAGCCCAACGGGACAGTCGTATGGCTACACCTTC. Residues: CASSPTGQSYGYTF.

The rearrangement links TRBV28 to TRBJ2-5; 7 nucleotides line up with TRBD1. The CDR3 has 20 residues. Germline V lookup: CDR1 MDHEN, CDR2 SYDVKM. Unmatched junction bases numbered 24, after V lost 6 bases and J lost 2 bases. CDR3 residues: CASSLSTPIIAQGIQETQYF. CDR3 DNA: TGTGCCAGCAGCCTCTCGACCCCGATCATCGCACAGGGGATACAAGAGACCCAGTACTTC.

The table lists this clonotype with a few counts. The CDR3 DNA reads TGTGCCAGCAGACCCAGCGGGCTAGCAGCAGATACGCAGTATTTT. Translating it yields CASRPSGLAADTQYF. J is TRBJ2-3 and V is TRBV7-9, with D possibly TRBD2 on 6 matching bases. Germline CDR1 and CDR2: SEHNR and FQNEAQ (reference sequence). The CDR3 runs to 15 residues. Trimming left V 6 bases short and J 4 bases short, with 17 bases between.

This clonotype was observed a handful of times. The CDR3 spells CASSQDRGLYNEQFF. Here the CDR3 DNA reads TGCGCCAGCAGCCAAGATCGAGGACTGTACAATGAGCAGTTCTTC. V gene TRBV4-3 combines with J gene TRBJ2-1, with D possibly matching TRBD2 (5 bases). This CDR3 spans 15 amino acids. Trimming pared 0 bases from V and 4 bases from J, leaving 10 bases between. Looked up from germline, CDR1 is LGHNA and CDR2 is YSLEER.

Many counts were recorded for this clonotype. This rearrangement joins TRBV4-2 to TRBJ2-5; TRBD2 matches at 8 bases. The germline V gene has CDR1 LGHNA and CDR2 YNFKEQ. The CDR3 length is 16 residues. V shed 0 bases, J shed 3 bases, and the junction held 6 bases outside the gene matches. In DNA form, the CDR3 reads TGTGCCAGCAGCCAAGAATTTGCGGGGGGAGAAGAGACCCAGTACTTC. Residues: CASSQEFAGGEETQYF.

The chain couples TRBV5-1 to TRBJ2-1; the D call may be TRBD1 or TRBD2 (6 bases each). The CDR3 runs 15 residues. Germline loops: CDR1 SGHRS, CDR2 YFSETQ. V dropped 2 bases and J dropped 8 bases, with 17 bases sitting between them. The CDR3 DNA follows: TGCGCCAGCAGCTTAGTAATGGGGGGCGGGGATGAGCAGTTCTTC. It yields the protein CASSLVMGGGDEQFF. The variable domain in full, completed from reference TRBV5-1 and TRBJ2-1, reads KAGVTQTPRYLIKTRGQQVTLSCSPISGHRSVSWYQQTPGQGLQFLFEYFSETQRNKGNFPGRFSGRQFSNSRSEMNVSTLELGDSALYLCASSLVMGGGDEQFFGPGTRLTVL.